Shown below are 20 T cell receptor beta chains from a single sample sequenced in a study of blood T cell repertoires in COVID-19. Profiling relied on immunoSEQ multiplex PCR, and the TCRdb table lists in-frame clones only, not all of them. The table records approximately 410,000 clones, 86% of them present only once. What was sequenced was peripheral blood. The source of these receptors is a woman in her 30s with active or convalescent COVID-19.

The chain has TRBV4-1 and TRBJ1-4, with 8 bases lining up with TRBD1. Unmatched junction bases numbered 7, after V lost 2 bases and J lost 8 bases. CDR3 size: 15 residues. Germline CDR1 reads MGHRA; CDR2 reads YSYEKL. The CDR3 nucleotides are TGCGCCAGCAGCCAAACCGCAGGGGACAGGGAAAAACTGTTTTTT. Its protein is CASSQTAGDREKLFF.

The DNA for the CDR3 is TGTGCCAGCAGAATCCTAGCGGGGGGTGACACCGGGGAGCTGTTTTTT. Translating gives CASRILAGGDTGELFF. The genes are TRBV27 and TRBJ2-2; TRBD2 matches at 11 bases. CDR3 length equals 16 residues. V lost 6 bases to trimming and J lost 3 bases; unmatched junction nucleotides: 6. Germline values: CDR1 MNHEY, CDR2 SMNVEV (reference sequence).

The J gene is TRBJ2-1, the V gene TRBV29-1; 10 positions agree with TRBD1. CDR1 and CDR2 from the germline V gene are SQVTM and ANQGSEA. J was trimmed by 8 bases and V by 2 bases; bases with no gene match: 6. The CDR3 has 14 residues. The CDR3 region has the DNA TGCAGCGTTGAATTCCGGGACAGGGGTGATGAGCAGTTCTTC. This encodes CSVEFRDRGDEQFF.

The chain recombines TRBV6-2 or TRBV6-3 with TRBJ2-7; no firm D call. The V end lost 3 bases, the J end lost 7 bases, and 13 bases lay between the germline ends. Looked up from germline, CDR1 is MNHEY and CDR2 is SVGEGT. The CDR3 spans 13 residues. CDR3 nucleotides: TGTGCCAGCAGTTATTTGGCAGGTGGGGAGCAGTACTTC. Its translation: CASSYLAGGEQYF.

This clone was observed a handful of times. The chain links TRBV7-9 to TRBJ1-4; 7 bases are shared with TRBD1. This CDR3 comprises 12 residues. Germline loops: CDR1 SEHNR, CDR2 FQNEAQ (reference sequence). With V trimmed by 5 bases and J by 14 bases, 8 bases remained unmatched. The CDR3 loop reads CASSTTGVRLFF. The CDR3 DNA sequence: TGTGCCAGCAGCACAACAGGGGTCCGGCTGTTTTTT.

Concerning this clone: One junction end disagrees with the germline gene, perhaps due to a read error. This chain links TRBV2 with TRBJ2-7; the match to TRBD2 covers 12 bases. This CDR3 region has 14 residues. Germline CDR1 is SNHLY and CDR2 is FYNNEI. Here the CDR3 reads CASSELGTSGYPSF. Here the CDR3 DNA reads TGTGCCAGCAGTGAATTGGGGACTAGCGGGTACCCCTCCTTC.

The genes are TRBV13 and TRBJ2-2; the match to TRBD2 covers 13 bases. The V gene end was trimmed by 8 bases and the J gene end by 1 base; junction bases not matched to a gene: 1. The CDR3 loop spans 15 amino acids. Germline loops: CDR1 PRHDT, CDR2 FYEKMQ (reference sequence). Here the CDR3 DNA reads TGTGCCAGCCGACTAGCGGGGGGGAACACCGGGGAGCTGTTTTTT. Translation: CASRLAGGNTGELFF.

The chain uses TRBV10-2 and TRBJ1-2; 8 bases are shared with TRBD1. CDR3 length: 13 residues. J lost 4 bases, V lost 2 bases, and 0 bases had no gene match. Per germline, CDR1 WSHSY and CDR2 SAAADI. The CDR3 loop reads CASSETGGYGYTF. In DNA, the CDR3 is TGCGCCAGCAGTGAGACAGGGGGCTATGGCTACACCTTC.

The rearrangement uses TRBV18 and TRBJ1-1, with a weak D call TRBD1 (5 bases). This CDR3 is built from 14 residues. Trimming left V 2 bases short and J 6 bases short, with 13 bases between. CDR1 is KGHSH and CDR2 is LQKENI in the germline V gene. The CDR3: CASSPTPGQSEAFF. The CDR3 bases are TGTGCCAGCTCACCAACGCCAGGGCAATCTGAAGCTTTCTTT.

The V gene is TRBV18, the J gene TRBJ2-2; the match to TRBD2 covers 9 bases. J was trimmed by 5 bases and V by 2 bases; bases with no gene match: 6. Germline-derived CDR1 and CDR2 are KGHSH and LQKENI. This CDR3 region has 16 residues. In DNA, the CDR3 is TGTGCCAGCTCACCAATACTAGCGGGTGGAACCGGGGAGCTGTTTTTT. Translation: CASSPILAGGTGELFF.

This sequence joins TRBV4-2 and TRBJ2-3, with a tentative D call TRBD2 (5 bases). The CDR3 has 15 amino acids. Germline assignment: CDR1 LGHNA and CDR2 YNFKEQ. Trimming shortened V by 1 base and J by 2 bases, and 10 bases separated the two germline ends. For the CDR3, the DNA is TGTGCCAGCAGCCAAGTTGACTATCCCACAGATACGCAGTATTTT. Translated: CASSQVDYPTDTQYF.

This clone was detected a few times. The chain carries TRBV5-1 and TRBJ1-4; TRBD1 agrees at 8 bases. Trimming cost V 4 bases and J 7 bases; bases outside gene matches: 6. This CDR3 is 14 amino acids long. Per the germline V gene, CDR1 is SGHRS and CDR2 is YFSETQ. CDR3 protein: CASSQDREGEKLFF. CDR3 coding DNA: TGCGCCAGCAGCCAGGACAGGGAGGGTGAAAAACTGTTTTTT.

Turning to this clone: Other DNA sequences from this sample encode an identical CDR3 as well. The chain carries TRBV29-1 and TRBJ2-7; D might be TRBD1 (5 bases). Trimming stripped 4 bases from V and 3 bases from J, with 7 bases between. This CDR3 has 11 residues. Germline V lookup: CDR1 SQVTM, CDR2 ANQGSEA. The CDR3 region has the DNA TGCAGCGTTGGGGGCAGCTACGAGCAGTACTTC. Residues: CSVGGSYEQYF.

V is TRBV27 and J is TRBJ2-1; no definite D call. From germline, CDR1 is MNHEY and CDR2 SMNVEV (reference sequence). The germline V and J ends were trimmed by 3 bases and 12 bases, with 15 bases remaining between them. The CDR3 consists of 13 residues. Here the CDR3 DNA reads TGTGCCAGCAGTTTCGGATTAGCAGCCATGCAGTTCTTC. The encoded protein is CASSFGLAAMQFF.

CDR3 protein: CASSLVAGSSYNEQFF. The DNA for the CDR3 is TGTGCCAGCAGCTTAGTAGCGGGATCGTCCTACAATGAGCAGTTCTTC. The chain carries TRBV7-8 and TRBJ2-1; 8 bases map to TRBD2. CDR1 SGHVS and CDR2 FQNEAQ come from the germline V gene. The CDR3 consists of 16 residues. Trimming cost V 1 base and J 1 base; bases outside gene matches: 3.

This sequence joins TRBV19 and TRBJ2-5, with D maybe TRBD1 (5 bases). CDR3 length equals 13 residues. Per the germline V gene, CDR1 is LNHDA and CDR2 is SQIVND (reference sequence). V lost 9 bases and J lost 5, with 16 bases in between. Written as DNA, the CDR3 is TGTGCCAGCGGACAATCAAGGATGGAGACCCAGTACTTC. Translation: CASGQSRMETQYF.

As to this clone: Other DNA sequences in this sample translate to the same CDR3. This chain uses TRBV5-1 with TRBJ1-6, with D uncertain. The CDR3 is made up of 16 amino acids. Between the trimmed V and J ends, which lost 0 bases and 0 bases, there was a span of 7 bases. Looked up from germline, CDR1 is SGHRS and CDR2 is YFSETQ. CDR3 coding DNA: TGCGCCAGCAGCTTGGCGGGGAGCTCCTATAATTCACCCCTCCACTTT. It yields the protein CASSLAGSSYNSPLHF.

The chain is built from TRBV4-1 and TRBJ2-7; TRBD2 agrees at 9 bases. Unmatched junction bases numbered 7, after V lost 1 base and J lost 3 bases. The CDR3 spans 16 residues. Germline-derived CDR1 and CDR2 are MGHRA and YSYEKL. The DNA of the CDR3 is TGCGCCAGCAGCCAAGGGCCCAGCGGGGGGAACTACGAGCAGTACTTC. The encoded protein is CASSQGPSGGNYEQYF.

This clone turned up a few times. The chain carries TRBV5-6 and TRBJ1-4; D is ambiguous. Trimming shortened V by 3 bases and J by 7 bases, and 13 bases separated the two germline ends. The CDR3 runs 14 residues. Germline V gene lookup returns CDR1 SGHDT and CDR2 YYEEEE. The CDR3 nucleotides read TGTGCCAGCAGCTACTTATCGTCGGGTGAAAAACTGTTTTTT. This gives the protein CASSYLSSGEKLFF.

This chain joins TRBV12-3 or TRBV12-4 and TRBJ2-7, with 8 bases matching TRBD1. CDR3 length: 13 residues. With 3 bases clipped from V and 7 bases from J, the junction kept 5 bases outside the gene matches. CDR3 nucleotides: TGTGCCAGCAGTTTTCAGGGGGCCAGGGAGCAGTACTTC. This translates into CASSFQGAREQYF.